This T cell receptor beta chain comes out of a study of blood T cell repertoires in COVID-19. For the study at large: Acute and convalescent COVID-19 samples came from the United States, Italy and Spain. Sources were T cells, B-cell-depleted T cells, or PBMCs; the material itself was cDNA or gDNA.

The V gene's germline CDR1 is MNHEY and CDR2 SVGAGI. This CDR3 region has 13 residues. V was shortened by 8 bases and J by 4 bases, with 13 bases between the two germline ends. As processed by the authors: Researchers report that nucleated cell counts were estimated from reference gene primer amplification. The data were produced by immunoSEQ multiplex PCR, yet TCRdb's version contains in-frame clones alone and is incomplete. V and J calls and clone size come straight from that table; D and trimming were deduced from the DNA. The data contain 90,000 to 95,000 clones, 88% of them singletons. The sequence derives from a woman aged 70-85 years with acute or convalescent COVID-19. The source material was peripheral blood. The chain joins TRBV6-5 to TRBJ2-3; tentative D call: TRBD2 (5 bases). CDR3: CASLMGAPDTQYF. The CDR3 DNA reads TGTGCCAGCTTAATGGGAGCCCCAGATACGCAGTATTTT.